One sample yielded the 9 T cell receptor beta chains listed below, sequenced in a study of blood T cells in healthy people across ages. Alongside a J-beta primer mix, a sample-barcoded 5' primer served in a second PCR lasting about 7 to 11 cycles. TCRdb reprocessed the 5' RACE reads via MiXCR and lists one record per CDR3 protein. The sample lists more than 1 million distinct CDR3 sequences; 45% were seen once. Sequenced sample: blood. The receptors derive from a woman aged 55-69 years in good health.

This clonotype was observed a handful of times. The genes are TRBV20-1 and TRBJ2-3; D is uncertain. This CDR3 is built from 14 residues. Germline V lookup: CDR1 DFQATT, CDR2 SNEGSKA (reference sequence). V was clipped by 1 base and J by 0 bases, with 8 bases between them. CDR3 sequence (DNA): TGCAGTGCTAGAGGGCCGGTCAGCACAGATACGCAGTATTTT. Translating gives CSARGPVSTDTQYF.

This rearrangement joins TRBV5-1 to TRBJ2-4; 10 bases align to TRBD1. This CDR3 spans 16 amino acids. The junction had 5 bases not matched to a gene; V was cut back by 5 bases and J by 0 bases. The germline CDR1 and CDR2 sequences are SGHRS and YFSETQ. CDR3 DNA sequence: TGCGCCAGCAGTGACCGGGACAGGGGAGCCAAAAACATTCAGTACTTC. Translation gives CASSDRDRGAKNIQYF.

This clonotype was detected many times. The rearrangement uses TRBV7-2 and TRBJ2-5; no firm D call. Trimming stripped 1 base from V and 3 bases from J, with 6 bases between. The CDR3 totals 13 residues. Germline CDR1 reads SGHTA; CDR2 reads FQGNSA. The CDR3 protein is CASSLVAEETQYF. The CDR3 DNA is TGTGCCAGCAGCTTAGTCGCGGAAGAGACCCAGTACTTC.

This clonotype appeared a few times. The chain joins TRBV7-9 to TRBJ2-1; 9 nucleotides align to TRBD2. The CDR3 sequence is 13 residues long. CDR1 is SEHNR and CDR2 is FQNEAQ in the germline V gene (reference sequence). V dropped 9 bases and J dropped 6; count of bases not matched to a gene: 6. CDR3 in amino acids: CASVSGSSNEQFF. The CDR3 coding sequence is TGTGCCAGTGTTAGCGGGAGTAGCAATGAGCAGTTCTTC.

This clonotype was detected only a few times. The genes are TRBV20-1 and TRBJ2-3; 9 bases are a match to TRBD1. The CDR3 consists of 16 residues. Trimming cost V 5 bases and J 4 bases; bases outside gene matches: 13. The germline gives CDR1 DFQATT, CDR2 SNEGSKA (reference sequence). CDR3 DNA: TGCAGTGCTCCCCCTTCTGGACAGGGGTGGTCAGATACGCAGTATTTT. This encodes CSAPPSGQGWSDTQYF.

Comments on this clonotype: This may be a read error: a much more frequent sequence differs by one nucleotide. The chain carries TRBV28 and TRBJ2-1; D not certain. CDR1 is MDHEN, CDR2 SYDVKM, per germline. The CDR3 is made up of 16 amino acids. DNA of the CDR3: TGTGCCAGCAGTTTAGAGGCTTTGAGCTCCTACAGTGAGCAGTTCTTC. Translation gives CASSLEALSSYSEQFF.

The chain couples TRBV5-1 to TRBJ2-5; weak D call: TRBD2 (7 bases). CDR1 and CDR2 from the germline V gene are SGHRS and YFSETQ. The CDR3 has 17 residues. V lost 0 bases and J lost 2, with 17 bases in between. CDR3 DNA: TGCGCCAGCAGCTTGGTCCCGGGGGGCGGTGCTCAAGAGACCCAGTACTTC. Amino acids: CASSLVPGGGAQETQYF.

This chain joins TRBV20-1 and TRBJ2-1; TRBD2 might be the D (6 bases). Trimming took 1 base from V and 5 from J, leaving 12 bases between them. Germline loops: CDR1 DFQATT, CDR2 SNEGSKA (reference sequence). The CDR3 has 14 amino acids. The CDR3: CSARGPSANNEQFF. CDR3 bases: TGCAGTGCTAGAGGGCCTAGCGCGAACAATGAGCAGTTCTTC.

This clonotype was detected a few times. The chain's CDR3 is CASKVPGSTYEQYF. As DNA, the CDR3 is TGTGCCAGCAAGGTCCCGGGCTCCACCTACGAGCAGTACTTC. The chain is built from TRBV6-2 or TRBV6-3 and TRBJ2-7; no clear D gene. From germline, CDR1 is MNHEY and CDR2 SVGEGT. V lost 7 bases, J lost 2 bases, and 15 bases lay in between. The CDR3 runs to 14 residues.